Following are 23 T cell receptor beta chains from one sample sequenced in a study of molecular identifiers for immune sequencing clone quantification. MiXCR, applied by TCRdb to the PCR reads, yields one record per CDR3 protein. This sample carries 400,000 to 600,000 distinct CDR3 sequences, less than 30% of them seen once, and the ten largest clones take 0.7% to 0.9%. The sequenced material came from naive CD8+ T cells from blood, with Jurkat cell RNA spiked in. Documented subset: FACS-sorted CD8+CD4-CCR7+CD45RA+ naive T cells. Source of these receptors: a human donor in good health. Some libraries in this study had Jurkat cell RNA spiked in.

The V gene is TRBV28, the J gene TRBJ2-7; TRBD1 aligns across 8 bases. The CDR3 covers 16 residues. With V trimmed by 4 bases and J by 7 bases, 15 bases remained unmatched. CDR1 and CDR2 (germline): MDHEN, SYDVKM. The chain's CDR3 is CASSSRGTGPLREQYF. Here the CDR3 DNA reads TGTGCCAGCAGTTCCCGCGGGACAGGACCTCTTCGGGAGCAGTACTTC.

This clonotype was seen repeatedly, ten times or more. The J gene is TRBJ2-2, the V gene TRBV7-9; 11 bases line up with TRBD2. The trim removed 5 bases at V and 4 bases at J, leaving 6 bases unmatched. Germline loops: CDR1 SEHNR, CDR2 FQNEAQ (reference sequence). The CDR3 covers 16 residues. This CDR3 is CASSALAGDGTGELFF. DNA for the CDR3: TGTGCCAGCAGCGCACTAGCGGGAGATGGCACCGGGGAGCTGTTTTTT. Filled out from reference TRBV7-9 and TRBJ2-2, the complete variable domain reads DTGVSQNPRHKITKRGQNVTFRCDPISEHNRLYWYRQTLGQGPEFLTYFQNEAQLEKSRLLSDRFSAERPKGSFSTLEIQRTEQGDSAMYLCASSALAGDGTGELFFGEGSRLTVL.

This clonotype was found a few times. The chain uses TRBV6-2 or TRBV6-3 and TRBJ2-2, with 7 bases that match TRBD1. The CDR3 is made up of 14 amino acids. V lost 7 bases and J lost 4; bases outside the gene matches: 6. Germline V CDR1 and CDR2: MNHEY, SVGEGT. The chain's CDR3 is CASNGQATTGELFF. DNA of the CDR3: TGTGCCAGCAATGGACAGGCGACCACCGGGGAGCTGTTTTTT.

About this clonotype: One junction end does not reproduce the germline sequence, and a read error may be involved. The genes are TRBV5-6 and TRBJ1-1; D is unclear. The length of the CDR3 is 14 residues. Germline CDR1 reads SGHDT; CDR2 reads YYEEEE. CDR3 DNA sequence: TGTGCCAGCAGCTTGTTGTACGGGAACACTGGAGCTTTCTTT. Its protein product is CASSLLYGNTGAFF. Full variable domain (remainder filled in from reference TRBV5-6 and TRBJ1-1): DAGVTQSPTHLIKTRGQQVTLRCSPKSGHDTVSWYQQALGQGPQFIFQYYEEEERQRGNFPDRFSGHQFPNYSSELNVNALLLGDSALYLCASSLLYGNTGAFFGQGTRLTVV.

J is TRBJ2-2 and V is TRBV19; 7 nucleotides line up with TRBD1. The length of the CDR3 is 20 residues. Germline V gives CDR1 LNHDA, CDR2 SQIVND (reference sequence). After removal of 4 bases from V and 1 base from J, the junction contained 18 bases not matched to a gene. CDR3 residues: CASSTRELTGMDRNTGELFF. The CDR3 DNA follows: TGTGCCAGTAGTACCAGGGAACTGACAGGGATGGACAGGAACACCGGGGAGCTGTTTTTT.

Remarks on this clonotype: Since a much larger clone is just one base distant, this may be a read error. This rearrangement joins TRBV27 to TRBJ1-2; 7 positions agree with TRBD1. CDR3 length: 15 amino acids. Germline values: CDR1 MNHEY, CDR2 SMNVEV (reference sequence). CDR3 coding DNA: TGTGCCAGCAGTTTATCAGTAGGGGGCGACTATGACTACACCTTC. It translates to CASSLSVGGDYDYTF.

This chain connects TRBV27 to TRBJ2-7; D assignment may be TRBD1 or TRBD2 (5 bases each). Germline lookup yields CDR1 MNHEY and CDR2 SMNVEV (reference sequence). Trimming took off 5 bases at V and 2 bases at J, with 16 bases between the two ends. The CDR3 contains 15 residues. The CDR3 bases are TGTGCCAGCAGTATTGGCGCCGGGGCGCCCTACGAGCAGTACTTC. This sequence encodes CASSIGAGAPYEQYF.

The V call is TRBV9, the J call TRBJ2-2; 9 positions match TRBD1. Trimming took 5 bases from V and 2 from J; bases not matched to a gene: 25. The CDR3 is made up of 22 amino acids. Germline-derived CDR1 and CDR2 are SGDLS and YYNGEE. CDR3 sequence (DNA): TGTGCCAGCAGGCTCAAGTACAGGGGGCGAATATTAAATATGCAAAACACCGGGGAGCTGTTTTTT. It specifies CASRLKYRGRILNMQNTGELFF.

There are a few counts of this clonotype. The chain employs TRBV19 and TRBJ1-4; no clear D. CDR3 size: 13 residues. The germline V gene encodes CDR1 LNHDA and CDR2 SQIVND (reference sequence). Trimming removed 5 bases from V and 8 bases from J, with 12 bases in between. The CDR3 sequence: CASSADQAEKLFF. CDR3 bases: TGTGCCAGTAGTGCTGACCAGGCGGAAAAACTGTTTTTT.

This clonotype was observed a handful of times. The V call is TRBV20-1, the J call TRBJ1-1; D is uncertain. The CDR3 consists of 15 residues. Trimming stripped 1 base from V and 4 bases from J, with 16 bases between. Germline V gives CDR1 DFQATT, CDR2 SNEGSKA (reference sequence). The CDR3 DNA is TGCAGTGCTAGAGCCTTGGGGATAGCGGGCACTGAAGCTTTCTTT. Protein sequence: CSARALGIAGTEAFF.

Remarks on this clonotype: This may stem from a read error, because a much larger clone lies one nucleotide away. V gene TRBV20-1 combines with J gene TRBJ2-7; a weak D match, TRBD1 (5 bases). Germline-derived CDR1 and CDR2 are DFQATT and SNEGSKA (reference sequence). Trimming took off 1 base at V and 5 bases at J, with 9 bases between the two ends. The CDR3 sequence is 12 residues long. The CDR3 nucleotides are TGCAGTGCTAGAGGACAGACCCACGAGCAGTACTTC. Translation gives CSARGQTHEQYF.

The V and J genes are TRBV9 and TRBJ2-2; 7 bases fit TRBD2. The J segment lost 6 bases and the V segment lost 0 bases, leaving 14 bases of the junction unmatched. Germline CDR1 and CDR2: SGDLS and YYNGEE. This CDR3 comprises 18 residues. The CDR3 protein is CASSVDGTTSPLSGELFF. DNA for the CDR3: TGTGCCAGCAGCGTAGATGGGACTACCTCCCCCCTTTCCGGGGAGCTGTTTTTT.

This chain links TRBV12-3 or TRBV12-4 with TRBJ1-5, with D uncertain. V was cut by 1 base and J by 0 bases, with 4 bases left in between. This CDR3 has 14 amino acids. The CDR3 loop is CASSLVDSNQPQHF. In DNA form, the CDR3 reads TGTGCCAGCAGTTTAGTCGATAGCAATCAGCCCCAGCATTTT.

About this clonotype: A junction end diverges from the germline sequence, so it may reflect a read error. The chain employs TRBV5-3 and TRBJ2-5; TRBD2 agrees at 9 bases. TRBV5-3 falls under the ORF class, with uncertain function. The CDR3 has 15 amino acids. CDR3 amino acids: CASSFKRGAQETQYF. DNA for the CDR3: TGTGCCAGCAGCTTCAAGCGGGGGGCACAAGAGACCCAGTACTTC.

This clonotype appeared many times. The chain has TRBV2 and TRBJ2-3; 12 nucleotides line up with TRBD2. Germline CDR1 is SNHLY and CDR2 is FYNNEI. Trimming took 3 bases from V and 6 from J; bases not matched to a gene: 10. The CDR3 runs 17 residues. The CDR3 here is CASSEGRLAGVRDTQYF. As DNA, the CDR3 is TGTGCCAGCAGTGAGGGGAGACTAGCGGGAGTACGCGATACGCAGTATTTT. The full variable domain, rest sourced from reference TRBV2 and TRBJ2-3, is EPEVTQTPSHQVTQMGQEVILRCVPISNHLYFYWYRQILGQKVEFLVSFYNNEISEKSEIFDDQFSVERPDGSNFTLKIRSTKLEDSAMYFCASSEGRLAGVRDTQYFGPGTRLTVL.

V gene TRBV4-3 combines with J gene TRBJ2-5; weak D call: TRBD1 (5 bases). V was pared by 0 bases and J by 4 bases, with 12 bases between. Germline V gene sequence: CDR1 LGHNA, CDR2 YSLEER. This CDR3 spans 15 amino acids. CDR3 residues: CASSQDRASRETQYF. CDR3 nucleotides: TGCGCCAGCAGCCAAGACAGGGCTAGTCGAGAGACCCAGTACTTC.

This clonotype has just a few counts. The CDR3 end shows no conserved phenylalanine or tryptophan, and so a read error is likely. Here the CDR3 DNA reads TGTGCCAGCAACCACGGGGTAGGCGTAGGCGAGCAGTACTCC. Translating it yields CASNHGVGVGEQYS. The chain recombines TRBV6-2 or TRBV6-3 with TRBJ2-7; TRBD2 might be the D (5 bases). CDR1 is MNHEY, CDR2 SVGEGT, per germline. The length of the CDR3 is 14 residues. Trimming stripped 7 bases from V and 6 bases from J, with 19 bases between.

The CDR3 DNA follows: TGTGCCACCAGCAGGGGACAGGGAGGCGAGCAGTACTTC. Translation: CATSRGQGGEQYF. This sequence joins TRBV15 and TRBJ2-7, with TRBD1 matching 9 bases. This CDR3 spans 13 amino acids. The V gene's germline CDR1 is LNHNV and CDR2 YYDKDF (reference sequence). The V segment lost 3 bases and the J segment 6 bases; nucleotides outside the gene matches: 3.

For the CDR3, the DNA is TGTGCCAGCAGTCCAGGACTTAGGACTGAAGCTTTCTTT. This codes for CASSPGLRTEAFF. This chain connects TRBV12-3 or TRBV12-4 to TRBJ1-1; no clear D gene. V lost 5 bases, J lost 5 bases, and 12 bases lay in between. The CDR3 has 13 amino acids.

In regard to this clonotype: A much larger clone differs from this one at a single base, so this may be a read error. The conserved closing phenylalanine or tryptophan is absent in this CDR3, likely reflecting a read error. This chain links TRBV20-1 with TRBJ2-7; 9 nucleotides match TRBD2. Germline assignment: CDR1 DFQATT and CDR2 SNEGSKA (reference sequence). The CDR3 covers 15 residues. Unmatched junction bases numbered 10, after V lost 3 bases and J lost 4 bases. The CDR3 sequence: CSASFRGGGWYEQYS. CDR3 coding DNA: TGCAGTGCTAGTTTCCGCGGGGGGGGCTGGTACGAGCAGTACTCC.

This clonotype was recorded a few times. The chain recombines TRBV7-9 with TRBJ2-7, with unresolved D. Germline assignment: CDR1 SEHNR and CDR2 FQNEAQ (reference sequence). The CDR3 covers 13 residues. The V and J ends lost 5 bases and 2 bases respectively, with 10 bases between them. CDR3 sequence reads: CASSPDEAYEQYF. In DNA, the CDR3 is TGTGCCAGCAGCCCGGACGAAGCCTACGAGCAGTACTTC. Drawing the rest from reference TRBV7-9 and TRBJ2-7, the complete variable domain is DTGVSQNPRHKITKRGQNVTFRCDPISEHNRLYWYRQTLGQGPEFLTYFQNEAQLEKSRLLSDRFSAERPKGSFSTLEIQRTEQGDSAMYLCASSPDEAYEQYFGPGTRLTVT.

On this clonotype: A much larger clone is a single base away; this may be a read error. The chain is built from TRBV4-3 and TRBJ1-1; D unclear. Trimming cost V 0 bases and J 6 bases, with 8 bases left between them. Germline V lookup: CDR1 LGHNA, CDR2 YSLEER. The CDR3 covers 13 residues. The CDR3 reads CASSQEARPEAFF. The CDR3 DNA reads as TGCGCCAGCAGCCAAGAGGCCCGGCCTGAAGCTTTCTTT.

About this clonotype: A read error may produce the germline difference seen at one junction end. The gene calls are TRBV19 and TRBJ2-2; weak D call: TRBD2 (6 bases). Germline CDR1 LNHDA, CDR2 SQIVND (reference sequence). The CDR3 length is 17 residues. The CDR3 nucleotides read TGTGCCAGTAATATAGATCGGGAGTGGGTGAACACCGGGGAGCTGTTTTTT. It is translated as CASNIDREWVNTGELFF.